This T cell receptor (beta chain) was identified during a study of CD8+ T cells in alopecia areata. Notes on this clone: Its target is not known.

Notes on the study in general: Patients shared TCRs less clearly than mice did, possibly for HLA-related reasons.

Once RNA had been extracted, it was reverse transcribed into cDNA to act as the sequencing template. Sequencing was performed with immunoSEQ multiplex PCR; in TCRdb, only in-frame clones are kept and a portion is missing. The sample includes under 75,000 clones, 40% to 50% of them seen just once. Alopecia areata patients provided lesional scalp punch biopsies and peripheral blood, both collected for the study. The material was CD8+ T cells sorted from blood, obtained at week 0. This clonotype originated in a human donor with alopecia areata.

As DNA, the CDR3 is TGCGCCAGCAGCCAAGATACCGAAGACTACGAGCAGTACTTC. As protein: CASSQDTEDYEQYF. V usage is TRBV4-3 and J usage is TRBJ2-7; D not resolved. The V gene's germline CDR1 is LGHNA and CDR2 YSLEER. The germline V and J ends were trimmed by 0 bases and 3 bases, with 9 bases remaining between them. CDR3 length equals 14 residues.